This T cell receptor (beta chain) was sequenced during a study of shared T cell receptors in the human thymus. Clones were sequenced by immunoSEQ multiplex PCR, and TCRdb holds only the in-frame ones, with some missing. This sample has 540,000 or so clones, with 75% to 85% found just once. V gave up 6 bases and J gave up 2 bases; unmatched junction bases: 7. Germline V gene lookup returns CDR1 SNHLY and CDR2 FYNNEI. The CDR3 length is 15 residues. These data are also associated with another study on human thymus T cells. That work adds: Corrective heart surgery yielded the resections from which the thymus tissue came. What appeared biased in thymic and blood repertoires was the usage of V and J genes. Related research reported highly overlapping thymic repertoires among unrelated individuals.

The sample comprised thymocytes. This clonotype was obtained from a boy in the first two years of life with a congenital heart defect. The genes are TRBV2 and TRBJ2-1; 7 bases fit TRBD1. In DNA, the CDR3 is TGTGCCAGCAGAGCAGGACAGGACCCCTACAATGAGCAGTTCTTC. This sequence encodes CASRAGQDPYNEQFF.